The clone carrying this T cell receptor (beta chain) was observed at least ten times. One junction end disagrees with the germline gene, perhaps due to a read error. This sample was included in a study of blood T cells in healthy people across ages. From germline, CDR1 is SGHKS and CDR2 YYEKEE (reference sequence). The CDR3 is 11 amino acids. Together with a sample-barcoded 5' primer, a J-beta primer mix was included in a second PCR lasting roughly 6 to 12 cycles. TCRdb processed the 5' RACE reads anew with MiXCR; each CDR3 protein has one entry. The sample contains around 870,000 distinct CDR3 sequences, 25% to 30% of which appear only once.

The clonotype was recovered from a woman older than 75 in good health. The gene calls are TRBV5-5 and TRBJ1-2; no clear D gene. Sequencing input: blood. The CDR3 sequence is CASSLDVGCTF. The CDR3 DNA is TGTGCCAGCAGCTTGGACGTTGGCTGCACCTTC. Full variable domain (rest looked up from reference TRBV5-5 and TRBJ1-2): DAGVTQSPTHLIKTRGQQVTLRCSPISGHKSVSWYQQVLGQGPQFIFQYYEKEERGRGNFPDRFSARQFPNYSSELNVNALLLGDSALYLCASSLDVGCTFGSGTRLTVV.